This TCR beta chain stems from a study of blood T cell repertoires in COVID-19. About the study: The analysed material was cDNA or gDNA that came from T cells, B-cell-depleted T cells, or PBMCs.

A single count supports this clone. As processed by the authors: Nucleated cell counts were estimated from reference gene primer amplification. Data came from immunoSEQ multiplex PCR; TCRdb stores just in-frame clones and leaves some out. That table gives V, J and clone size, and the DNA gave D and trimming. The sample consists of 30,000 to 40,000 clones, roughly 84% of them appearing once. The CDR3 covers 11 residues. The V end was cut by 8 bases, the J end by 6 bases, with 10 bases between. Germline loops: CDR1 MNHEY, CDR2 SVGAGI. Sequencing input: peripheral blood. J is TRBJ1-1 and V is TRBV6-5, with D possibly being TRBD1 (6 bases). This TCR was recovered from a man aged 55 to 70 with active COVID-19. The CDR3 DNA reads as TGTGCCAGCTATGGGACACCTGAAGCTTTCTTT. As protein: CASYGTPEAFF.